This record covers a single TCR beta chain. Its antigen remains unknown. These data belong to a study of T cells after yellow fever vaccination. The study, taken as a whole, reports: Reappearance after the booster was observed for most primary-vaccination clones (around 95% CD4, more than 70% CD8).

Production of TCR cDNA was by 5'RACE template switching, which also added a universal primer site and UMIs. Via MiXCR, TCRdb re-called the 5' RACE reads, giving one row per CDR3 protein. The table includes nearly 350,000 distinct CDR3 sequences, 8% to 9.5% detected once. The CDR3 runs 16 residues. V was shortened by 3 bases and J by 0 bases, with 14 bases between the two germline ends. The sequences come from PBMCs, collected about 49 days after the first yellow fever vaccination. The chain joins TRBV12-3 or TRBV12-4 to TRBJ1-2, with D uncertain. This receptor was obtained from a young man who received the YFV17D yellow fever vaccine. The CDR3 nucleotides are TGTGCCAGCAGTTTTGGTCCCCCGGGAGCTAACTATGGCTACACCTTC. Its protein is CASSFGPPGANYGYTF.